This T cell receptor beta chain was found in a study of control samples from healthy donors and cancer patients (dated by TCRdb to about 2020). Libraries came from the immunoSEQ multiplex PCR assay. TCRdb provides this immuneACCESS table in a form limited to in-frame rearrangements. Some clones are lacking; in checked studies, under half of them reflect an unresolved V gene, and why the rest are absent is not known. Counted in this sample were around 100,000 clones; approximately 90% of them appeared once. The ten largest account for about 19% of the sample. In regard to this clone: What this receptor recognizes is not known. There are no base qualities to consult, and no much larger clone falls within one base.

The source of this sequence is a man between 60 and 75 years old with lung cancer. Source material: PBMCs.

The nucleotides read TGCGCCAGCAGCTTGGCAGGGTCGGTTTGGGATGAGCAGTTCTTC. This is translated as CASSLAGSVWDEQFF. Recombination linked TRBV5-1 to TRBJ2-1; the D region possibly corresponds to TRBD1 (5 bases align). The CDR3, from cysteine to phenylalanine, totals 15 residues. Of the read, only the CDR3 DNA is kept; its 45 bases are in frame from base 1. Per the germline V gene, SGHRS is the CDR1 and YFSETQ is the CDR2. The V end loses 0 bases and the J end loses 8 bases, and a stretch of 15 bases separates them. Where the CDR3 stops, the reference TRBV5-1 and TRBJ2-1 genes take over; the full variable domain is KAGVTQTPRYLIKTRGQQVTLSCSPISGHRSVSWYQQTPGQGLQFLFEYFSETQRNKGNFPGRFSGRQFSNSRSEMNVSTLELGDSALYLCASSLAGSVWDEQFFGPGTRLTVL.